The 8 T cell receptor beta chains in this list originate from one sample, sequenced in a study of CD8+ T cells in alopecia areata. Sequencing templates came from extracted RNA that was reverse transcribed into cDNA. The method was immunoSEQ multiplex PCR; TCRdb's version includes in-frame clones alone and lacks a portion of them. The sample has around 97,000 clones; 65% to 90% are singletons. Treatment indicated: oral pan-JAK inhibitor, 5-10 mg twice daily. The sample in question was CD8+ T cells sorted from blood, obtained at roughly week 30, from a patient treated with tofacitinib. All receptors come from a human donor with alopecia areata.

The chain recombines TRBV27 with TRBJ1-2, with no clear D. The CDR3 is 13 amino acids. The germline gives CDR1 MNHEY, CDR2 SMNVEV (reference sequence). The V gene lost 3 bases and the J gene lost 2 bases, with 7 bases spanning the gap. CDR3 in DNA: TGTGCCAGCAGTTTGAGGCAGAACTATGGCTACACCTTC. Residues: CASSLRQNYGYTF.

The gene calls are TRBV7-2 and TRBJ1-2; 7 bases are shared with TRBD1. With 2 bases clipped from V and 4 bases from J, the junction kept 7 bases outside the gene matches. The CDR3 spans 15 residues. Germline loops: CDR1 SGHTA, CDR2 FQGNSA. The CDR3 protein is CASSLILDRIYGYTF. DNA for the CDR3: TGTGCCAGCAGCTTAATACTGGACAGGATCTATGGCTACACCTTC. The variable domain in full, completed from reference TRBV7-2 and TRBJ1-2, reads GAGVSQSPSNKVTEKGKDVELRCDPISGHTALYWYRQSLGQGLEFLIYFQGNSAPDKSGLPSDRFSAERTGGSVSTLTIQRTQQEDSAVYLCASSLILDRIYGYTFGSGTRLTVV.

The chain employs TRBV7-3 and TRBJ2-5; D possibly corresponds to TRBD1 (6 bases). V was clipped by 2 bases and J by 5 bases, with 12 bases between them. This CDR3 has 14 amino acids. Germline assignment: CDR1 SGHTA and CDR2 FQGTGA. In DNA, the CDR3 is TGTGCCAGCAGCTTAGTGGGGGCTGGGGAGACCCAGTACTTC. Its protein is CASSLVGAGETQYF.

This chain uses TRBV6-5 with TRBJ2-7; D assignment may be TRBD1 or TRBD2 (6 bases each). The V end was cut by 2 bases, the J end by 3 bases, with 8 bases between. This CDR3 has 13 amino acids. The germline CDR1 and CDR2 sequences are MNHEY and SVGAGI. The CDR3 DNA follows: TGTGCCAGCAGTTACAGGGGGGTCTACGAGCAGTACTTC. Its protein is CASSYRGVYEQYF.

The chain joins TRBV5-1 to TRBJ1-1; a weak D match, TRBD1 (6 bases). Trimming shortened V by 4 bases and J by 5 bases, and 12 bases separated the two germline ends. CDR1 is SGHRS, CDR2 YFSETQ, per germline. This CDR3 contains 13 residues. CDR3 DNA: TGCGCCAGCAGCCCTCGGGGGCAGACTGAAGCTTTCTTT. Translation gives CASSPRGQTEAFF.

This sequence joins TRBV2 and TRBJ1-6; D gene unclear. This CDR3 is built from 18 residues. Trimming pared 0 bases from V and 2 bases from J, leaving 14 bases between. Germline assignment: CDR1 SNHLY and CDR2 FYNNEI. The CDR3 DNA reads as TGTGCCAGCAGTGAAGCGCGAGGCAGAAGCCCCTATAATTCACCCCTCCACTTT. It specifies CASSEARGRSPYNSPLHF.

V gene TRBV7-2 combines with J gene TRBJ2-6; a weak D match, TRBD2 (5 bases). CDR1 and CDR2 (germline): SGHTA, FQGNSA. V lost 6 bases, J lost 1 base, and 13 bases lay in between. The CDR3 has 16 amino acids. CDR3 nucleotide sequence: TGTGCCAGCAGTCCCCCACCGGGGTCTGGGGCCAACGTCCTGACTTTC. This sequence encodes CASSPPPGSGANVLTF.

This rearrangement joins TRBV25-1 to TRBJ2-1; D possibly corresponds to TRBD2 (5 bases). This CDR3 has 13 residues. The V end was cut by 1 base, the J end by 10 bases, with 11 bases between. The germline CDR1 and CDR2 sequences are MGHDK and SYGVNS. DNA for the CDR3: TGTGCCAGCAGTGAATTAGGGCGCGGGGAGCAGTTCTTC. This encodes CASSELGRGEQFF.